This T cell receptor beta chain stems from a study of blood T cell repertoires in COVID-19. The overall study: PBMCs, B-cell-depleted T cells, or T cells provided the cDNA or gDNA that made up the material.

A note on this clone: The sample holds other DNA sequences that translate to the same CDR3.

Here immunoSEQ multiplex PCR was the method, and the copy in TCRdb shows in-frame clones only, minus some. The sample includes approximately 270,000 clones, around nine tenths of them seen just once. Cohorts were based on clinical histories the participants reported. V lost 4 bases to trimming and J lost 4 bases; unmatched junction nucleotides: 1. The CDR3 sequence is 13 residues long. CDR1 is SQVTM and CDR2 is ANQGSEA in the germline V gene. Sequenced material: PBMCs or T cells enriched from blood (not recorded which). The J gene is TRBJ1-5, the V gene TRBV29-1, with 10 bases aligning to TRBD1. This clonotype was obtained from a woman aged 55-70 years who had recovered from COVID-19. The CDR3 coding sequence is TGCAGCGTTGGGGACAGGGGTAATCAGCCCCAGCATTTT. Its protein is CSVGDRGNQPQHF.